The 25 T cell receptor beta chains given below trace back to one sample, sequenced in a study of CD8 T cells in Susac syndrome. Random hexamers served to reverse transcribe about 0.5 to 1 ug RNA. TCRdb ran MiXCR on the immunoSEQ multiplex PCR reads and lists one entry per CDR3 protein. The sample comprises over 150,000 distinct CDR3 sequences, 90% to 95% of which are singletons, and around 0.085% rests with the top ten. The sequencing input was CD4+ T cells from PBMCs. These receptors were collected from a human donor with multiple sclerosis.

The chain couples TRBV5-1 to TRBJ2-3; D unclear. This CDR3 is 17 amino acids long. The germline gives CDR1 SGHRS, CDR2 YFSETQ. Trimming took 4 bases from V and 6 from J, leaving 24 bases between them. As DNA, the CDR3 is TGCGCCAGCAGCCTTATCCTCGGCGAGGTACTTCGGGATACGCAGTATTTT. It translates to CASSLILGEVLRDTQYF.

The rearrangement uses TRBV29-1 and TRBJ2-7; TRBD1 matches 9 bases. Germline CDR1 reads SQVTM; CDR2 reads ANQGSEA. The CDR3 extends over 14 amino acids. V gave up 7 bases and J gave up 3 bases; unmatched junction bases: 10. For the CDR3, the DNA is TGCAGCGCCCGGCCGGGACAGGGTAGCTACGAGCAGTACTTC. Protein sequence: CSARPGQGSYEQYF.

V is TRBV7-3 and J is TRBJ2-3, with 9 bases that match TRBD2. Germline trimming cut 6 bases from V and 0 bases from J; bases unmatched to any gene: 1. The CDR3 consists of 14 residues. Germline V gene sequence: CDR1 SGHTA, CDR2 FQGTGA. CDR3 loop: CASSSGGSTDTQYF. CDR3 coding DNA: TGTGCCAGCAGTAGCGGGGGAAGCACAGATACGCAGTATTTT. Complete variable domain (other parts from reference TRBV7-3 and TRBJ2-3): GAGVSQTPSNKVTEKGKYVELRCDPISGHTALYWYRQSLGQGPEFLIYFQGTGAADDSGLPNDRFFAVRPEGSVSTLKIQRTERGDSAVYLCASSSGGSTDTQYFGPGTRLTVL.

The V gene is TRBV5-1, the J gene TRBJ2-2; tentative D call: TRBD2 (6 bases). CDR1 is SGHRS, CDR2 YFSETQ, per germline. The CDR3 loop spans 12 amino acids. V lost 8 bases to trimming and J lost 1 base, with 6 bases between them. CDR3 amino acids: CASSGNTGELFF. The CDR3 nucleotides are TGCGCCAGTAGCGGGAACACCGGGGAGCTGTTTTTT.

CDR3: CASSIGQGGNEQFF. In DNA, the CDR3 is TGTGCCAGCAGCATCGGACAGGGTGGCAATGAGCAGTTCTTC. The J gene is TRBJ2-1, the V gene TRBV3-1; 8 bases map to TRBD1. V dropped 5 bases and J dropped 6; count of bases not matched to a gene: 6. This CDR3 has 14 amino acids. The V gene's germline CDR1 is LGHDT and CDR2 YNNKEL (reference sequence).

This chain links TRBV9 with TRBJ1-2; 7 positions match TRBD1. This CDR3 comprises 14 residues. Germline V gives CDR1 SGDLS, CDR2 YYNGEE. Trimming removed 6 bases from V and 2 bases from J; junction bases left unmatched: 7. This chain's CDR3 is CASTTGSGNYGYTF. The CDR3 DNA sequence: TGTGCCAGCACGACAGGGTCAGGGAACTATGGCTACACCTTC.

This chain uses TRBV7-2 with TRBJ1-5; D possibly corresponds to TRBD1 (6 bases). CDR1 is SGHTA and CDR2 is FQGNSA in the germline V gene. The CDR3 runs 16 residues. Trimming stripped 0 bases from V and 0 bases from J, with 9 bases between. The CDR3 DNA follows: TGTGCCAGCAGCTTAGCCGGGACAAATAGCAATCAGCCCCAGCATTTT. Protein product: CASSLAGTNSNQPQHF.

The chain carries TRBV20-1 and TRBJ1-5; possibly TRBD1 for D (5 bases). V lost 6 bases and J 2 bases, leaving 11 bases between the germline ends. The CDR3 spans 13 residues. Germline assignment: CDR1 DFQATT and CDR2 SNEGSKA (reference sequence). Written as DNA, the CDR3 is TGCAGTGCGGCCCCGGGGGGCAATCAGCCCCAGCATTTT. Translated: CSAAPGGNQPQHF.

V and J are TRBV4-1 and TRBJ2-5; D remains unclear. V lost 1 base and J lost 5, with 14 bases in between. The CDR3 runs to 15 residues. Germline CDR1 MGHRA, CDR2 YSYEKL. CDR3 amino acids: CASSQASGPVETQYF. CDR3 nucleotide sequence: TGCGCCAGCAGCCAAGCCTCAGGTCCTGTGGAGACCCAGTACTTC.

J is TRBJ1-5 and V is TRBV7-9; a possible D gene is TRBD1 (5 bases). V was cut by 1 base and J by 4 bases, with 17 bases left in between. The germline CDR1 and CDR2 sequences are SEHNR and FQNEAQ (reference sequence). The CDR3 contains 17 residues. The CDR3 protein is CASSLGGRSGLNQPQHF. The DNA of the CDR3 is TGTGCCAGCAGCTTAGGCGGCAGATCGGGGCTGAATCAGCCCCAGCATTTT.

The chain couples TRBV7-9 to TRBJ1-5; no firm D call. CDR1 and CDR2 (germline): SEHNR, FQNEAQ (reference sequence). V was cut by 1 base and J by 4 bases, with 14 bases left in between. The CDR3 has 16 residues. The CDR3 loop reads CASSLGTAGGNQPQHF. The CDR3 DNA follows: TGTGCCAGCAGCTTAGGGACCGCCGGAGGGAATCAGCCCCAGCATTTT.

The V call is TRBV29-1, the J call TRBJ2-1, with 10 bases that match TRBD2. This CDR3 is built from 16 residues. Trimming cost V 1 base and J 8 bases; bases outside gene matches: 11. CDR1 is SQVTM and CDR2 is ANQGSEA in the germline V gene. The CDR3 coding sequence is TGCAGCGTTGAAGGAGTGACTAGCGGGTCTGGGGATGAGCAGTTCTTC. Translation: CSVEGVTSGSGDEQFF.

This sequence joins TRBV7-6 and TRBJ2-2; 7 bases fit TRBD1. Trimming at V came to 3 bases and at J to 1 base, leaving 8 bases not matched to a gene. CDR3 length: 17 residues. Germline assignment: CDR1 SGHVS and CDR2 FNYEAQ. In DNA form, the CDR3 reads TGTGCCAGCAGCTTCCCGCCAGGGGGAAAGAACACCGGGGAGCTGTTTTTT. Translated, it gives CASSFPPGGKNTGELFF.

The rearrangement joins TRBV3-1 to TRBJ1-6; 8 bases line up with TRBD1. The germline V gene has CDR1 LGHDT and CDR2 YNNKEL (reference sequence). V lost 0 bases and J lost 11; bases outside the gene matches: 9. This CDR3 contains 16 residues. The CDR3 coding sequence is TGTGCCAGCAGCCAAGATCCCCAGGGGGCCCTTGCACCCCTCCACTTT. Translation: CASSQDPQGALAPLHF.

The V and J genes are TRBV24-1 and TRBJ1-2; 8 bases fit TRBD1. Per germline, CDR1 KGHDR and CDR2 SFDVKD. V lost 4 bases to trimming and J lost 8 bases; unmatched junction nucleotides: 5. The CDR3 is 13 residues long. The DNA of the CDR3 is TGTGCCACCAGTGAATGGACAGGGTGGGGCTACACCTTC. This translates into CATSEWTGWGYTF.

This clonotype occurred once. The chain's CDR3 is CASSRGPDVEDTQYF. DNA for the CDR3: TGTGCCAGCAGTAGGGGCCCGGATGTCGAAGATACGCAGTATTTT. The chain links TRBV6-5 to TRBJ2-3, with a possible D match to TRBD1 (5 bases). The CDR3 has 15 residues. Trimming pared 5 bases from V and 5 bases from J, leaving 17 bases between. The germline V gene encodes CDR1 MNHEY and CDR2 SVGAGI.

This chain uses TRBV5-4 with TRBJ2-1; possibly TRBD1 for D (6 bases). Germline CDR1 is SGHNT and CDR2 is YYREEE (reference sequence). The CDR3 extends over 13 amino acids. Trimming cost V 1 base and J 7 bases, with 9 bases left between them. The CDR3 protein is CASSLPRGNEQFF. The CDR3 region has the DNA TGTGCCAGCAGCTTGCCGAGGGGGAATGAGCAGTTCTTC.

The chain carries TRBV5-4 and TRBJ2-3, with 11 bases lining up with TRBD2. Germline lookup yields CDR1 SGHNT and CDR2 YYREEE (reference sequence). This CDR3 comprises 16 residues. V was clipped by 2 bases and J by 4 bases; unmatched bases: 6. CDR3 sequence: CASSFPGTSGSDTQYF. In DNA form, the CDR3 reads TGTGCCAGCAGCTTCCCGGGGACTAGCGGTTCAGATACGCAGTATTTT.

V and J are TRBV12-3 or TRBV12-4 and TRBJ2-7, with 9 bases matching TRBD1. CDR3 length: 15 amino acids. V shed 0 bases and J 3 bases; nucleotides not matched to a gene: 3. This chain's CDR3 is CASSLAWDRVYEQYF. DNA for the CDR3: TGTGCCAGCAGTTTAGCTTGGGACAGGGTCTACGAGCAGTACTTC.

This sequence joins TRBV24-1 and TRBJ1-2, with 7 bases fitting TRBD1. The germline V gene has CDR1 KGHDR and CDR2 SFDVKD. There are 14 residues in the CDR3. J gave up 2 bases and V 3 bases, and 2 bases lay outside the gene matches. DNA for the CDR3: TGTGCCACCAGTGATCCGACAGGGAACTATGGCTACACCTTC. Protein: CATSDPTGNYGYTF.

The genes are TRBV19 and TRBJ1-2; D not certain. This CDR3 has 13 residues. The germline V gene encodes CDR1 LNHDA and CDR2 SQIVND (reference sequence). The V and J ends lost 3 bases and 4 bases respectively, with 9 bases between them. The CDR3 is CASSIPVGYGYTF. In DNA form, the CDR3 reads TGTGCCAGTAGTATCCCAGTGGGCTATGGCTACACCTTC.

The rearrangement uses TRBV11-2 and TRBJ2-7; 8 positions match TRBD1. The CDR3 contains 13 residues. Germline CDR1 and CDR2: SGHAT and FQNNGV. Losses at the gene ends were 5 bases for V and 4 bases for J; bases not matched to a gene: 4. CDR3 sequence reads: CASSPDRDYEQYF. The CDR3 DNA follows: TGTGCCAGCAGCCCGGACAGGGATTACGAGCAGTACTTC.

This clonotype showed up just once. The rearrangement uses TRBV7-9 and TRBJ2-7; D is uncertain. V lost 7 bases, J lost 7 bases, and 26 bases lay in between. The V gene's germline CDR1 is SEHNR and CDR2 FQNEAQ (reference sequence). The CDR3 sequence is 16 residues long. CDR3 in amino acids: CASTNRTHKVPSEQYF. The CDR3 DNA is TGTGCCAGCACCAACAGAACGCACAAGGTCCCCTCGGAGCAGTACTTC.

In nucleotides, the CDR3 is TGTGCCAGCAGTTTAAAACAGCACAATGAGCAGTTCTTC. It encodes CASSLKQHNEQFF. V and J are TRBV27 and TRBJ2-1; D is unresolved. V lost 2 bases and J 5 bases, leaving 7 bases between the germline ends. In germline, CDR1 is MNHEY, CDR2 SMNVEV (reference sequence). This CDR3 region has 13 residues.

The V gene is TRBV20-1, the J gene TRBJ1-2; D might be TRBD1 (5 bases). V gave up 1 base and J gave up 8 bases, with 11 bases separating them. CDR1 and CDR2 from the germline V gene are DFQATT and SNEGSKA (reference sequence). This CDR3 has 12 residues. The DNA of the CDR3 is TGCAGTGCTAGAGTCGGGGACTCCGGCTACACCTTC. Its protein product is CSARVGDSGYTF.